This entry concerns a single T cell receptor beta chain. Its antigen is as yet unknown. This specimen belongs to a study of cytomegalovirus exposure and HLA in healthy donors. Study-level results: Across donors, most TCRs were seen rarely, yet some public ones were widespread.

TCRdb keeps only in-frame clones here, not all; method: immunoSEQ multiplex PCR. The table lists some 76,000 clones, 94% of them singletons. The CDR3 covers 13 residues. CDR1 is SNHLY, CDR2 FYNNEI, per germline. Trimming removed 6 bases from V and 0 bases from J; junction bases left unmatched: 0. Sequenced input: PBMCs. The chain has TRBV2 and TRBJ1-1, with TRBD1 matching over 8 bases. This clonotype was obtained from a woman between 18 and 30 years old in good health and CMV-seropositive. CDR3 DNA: TGTGCCAGCAGGACAGGGGTGAACACTGAAGCTTTCTTT. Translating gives CASRTGVNTEAFF.